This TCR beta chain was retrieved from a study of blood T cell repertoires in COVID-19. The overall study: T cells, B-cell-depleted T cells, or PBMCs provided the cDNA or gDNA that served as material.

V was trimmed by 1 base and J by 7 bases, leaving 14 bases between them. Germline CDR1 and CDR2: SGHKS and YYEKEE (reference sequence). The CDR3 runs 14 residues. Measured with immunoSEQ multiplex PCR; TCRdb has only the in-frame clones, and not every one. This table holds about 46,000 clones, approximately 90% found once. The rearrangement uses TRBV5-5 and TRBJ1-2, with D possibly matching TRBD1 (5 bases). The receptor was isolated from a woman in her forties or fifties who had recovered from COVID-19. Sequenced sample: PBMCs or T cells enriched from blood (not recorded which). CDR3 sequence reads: CASSLNFREAGYTF. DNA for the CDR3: TGTGCCAGCAGCTTGAATTTCAGGGAGGCTGGCTACACCTTC.